This section outlines one TCR beta chain sequence together with its context. By its share of the sample, this clonotype is medium-sized (0.01 to 0.1%). Its antigen is still unknown. No much larger clone is present one base from it, and per-base qualities are unavailable. This entry is derived from a study of low-dose radiotherapy and immunotherapy resistance in tumors (dated by TCRdb to 2022 to 2024). The study in broad terms: Patients in Cohort 1 were given 0.5 Gy per fraction every 2 weeks, and the prescribed total PTV dose was 6.5 Gy. In Cohort 2, 1 Gy per fraction was delivered every two weeks, for a total of 13 Gy over 26 weeks. Nivolumab was administered intravenously as a 240 mg flat dose every two weeks, and ipilimumab was administered intravenously at 1 mg/kg every six weeks. Intravenous cyclophosphamide at 200 mg/m2 was administered every two weeks, one day ahead of each radiation and immunotherapy administration. Starting on cycle 1 day 1, patients took 300 mg of aspirin by mouth once a day for four cycles. No randomization into treatment groups was done for the people taking part in the trial. Eight patients were included in the translational analysis: three from the first dose cohort and the first five from the second dose cohort.

What the time point label conveys for this sample: before trial treatment. Donors were enrolled in RACIN, a single-arm phase I dose-escalation trial in which nivolumab, ipilimumab, aspirin, low-dose cyclophosphamide and low-dose radiotherapy were combined. Patients were eligible if they had advanced solid tumors that were TIL-negative. Data came from an Illumina HiSeq 2500. First-strand cDNA was synthesized with Superscript III and a set of TRAV- and TRBV-specific primers, covering both TCRalpha and TCRbeta chains. TCRs were amplified with Phusion for roughly 20 PCR cycles using a constant-region primer together with the adapter attached to the V primers. The isolated mRNA was amplified using the MessageAmp II aRNA Amplification Kit, with in vitro transcription performed for about 15 hours at 37 degrees C. The Dynabeads mRNA DIRECT Purification Kit was used to isolate the mRNA for TCR sequencing. Indexed Illumina adapters were added in a second Phusion PCR of about 26 cycles, and the PCR products were purified with AMPure XP beads. On the study's bioinformatics: Using custom Perl scripts, TCR sequences encoding the same protein were pooled, out-of-frame sequences were removed, and the abundance of each clonotype was computed. TCR sequences supported by only a single read were excluded from analysis. Among the metrics used to describe the repertoires were Shannon entropy, Gini index, clonality, richness, and the frequency of TCRs shared between repertoires. Through fastp at Q25 and MiXCR, TCRdb rebuilt clones from the public reads, retaining in-frame beta chains. Each CDR3 protein gets just one entry, which takes the most common genes and DNA from the rows behind it. Here the V and J calls rest on TCRdb's processing, not on the authors' analysis. Counted in this sample were under 90,000 distinct CDR3 sequences; about 18% of them appeared once. Less than 3% of the sample belongs to the ten largest clones.

The clonotype was recovered from a male donor with prostate cancer. The source was PBMCs, collected before treatment.

The nucleotide sequence reads TGCGCCAGCAATACCGGCGGGGACAATGAGCAGTTCTTC. It codes for CASNTGGDNEQFF. The chain employs TRBV5-1 and TRBJ2-1, and possibly TRBD2, on 6 matching bases. From the germline V gene, CDR1 is SGHRS and CDR2 is YFSETQ. The trim is 6 bases for V and 5 bases for J, with a gap of 12 bases between the germline ends. The CDR3 covers 13 residues, taking in both the cysteine and the phenylalanine. The retained sequence is limited to the CDR3, 39 bases, with the frame set at the first base.